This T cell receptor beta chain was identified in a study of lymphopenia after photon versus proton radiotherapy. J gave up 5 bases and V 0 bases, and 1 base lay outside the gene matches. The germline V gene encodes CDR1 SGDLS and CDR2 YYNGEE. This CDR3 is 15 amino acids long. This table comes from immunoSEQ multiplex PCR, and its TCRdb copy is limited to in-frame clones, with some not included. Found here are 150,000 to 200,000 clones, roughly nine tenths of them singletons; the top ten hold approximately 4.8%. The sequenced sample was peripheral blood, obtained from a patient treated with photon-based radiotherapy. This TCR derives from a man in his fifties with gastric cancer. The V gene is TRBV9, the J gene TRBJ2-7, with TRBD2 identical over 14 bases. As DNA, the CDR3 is TGTGCCAGCAGCGTAGGGGGACTAGCGGGAGACGAGCAGTACTTC. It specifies CASSVGGLAGDEQYF. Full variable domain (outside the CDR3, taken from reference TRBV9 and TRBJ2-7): DSGVTQTPKHLITATGQRVTLRCSPRSGDLSVYWYQQSLDQGLQFLIQYYNGEERAKGNILERFSAQQFPDLHSELNLSSLELGDSALYFCASSVGGLAGDEQYFGPGTRLTVT.